This T cell receptor (beta chain) comes out of a study of T cell responses to AZD1222 COVID-19 vaccine. The overall study: Second-dose recipients at about 4 or about 12 weeks were treated as one pooled group.

Trimming took off 8 bases at V and 0 bases at J, with 11 bases between the two ends. The CDR3 covers 13 residues. Germline assignment: CDR1 MNHEY and CDR2 SMNVEV (reference sequence). Repertoires were generated with immunoSEQ multiplex PCR, while TCRdb's copy carries only in-frame clones and drops some. The data contain roughly 100,000 clones, about 89% of them seen just once; the ten biggest clones take up roughly 3.7%. With respect to this clone: Its antigen is unidentified.

General study findings and limits: Without day 14 samples, only post-peak T cell repertoires were studied. Receipt of two AZD1222 doses was followed by a rise in Spike-specific TCR breadth and depth. The study reported that nearly half of spike-specific TCRs target unmutated variant regions.

This receptor was obtained from an adult in good health. The genes are TRBV27 and TRBJ2-7; the D is unclear. Sequences were derived from peripheral blood, sampled on day 0 of AZD1222 vaccination. CDR3 in amino acids: CASRYLSSYEQYF. CDR3 DNA sequence: TGTGCCAGCCGGTATCTAAGCTCCTACGAGCAGTACTTC.